The 14 T cell receptor beta chains reported below all come from one sample, sequenced in a study of glioma-infiltrating T cells after dendritic cell vaccination. The table came from immunoSEQ multiplex PCR; TCRdb's copy has only in-frame clones and leaves some out. This sample has around 97,000 clones, with 75% to 85% found just once. The starting material was blood, obtained before dendritic cell vaccination. Receptors were obtained from a human donor with glioblastoma.

The rearrangement links TRBV5-1 to TRBJ2-1; TRBD2 is a possible D gene (6 bases). Per the germline V gene, CDR1 is SGHRS and CDR2 is YFSETQ. CDR3 length equals 14 residues. Trimming cost V 4 bases and J 5 bases, with 13 bases left between them. The CDR3 reads CASSPGGKNNEQFF. CDR3 sequence (DNA): TGCGCCAGCAGCCCTGGGGGGAAAAACAATGAGCAGTTCTTC.

The chain has TRBV5-1 and TRBJ2-5; 8 bases are shared with TRBD1. CDR3 length equals 15 residues. Trimming removed 4 bases from V and 5 bases from J; junction bases left unmatched: 10. CDR1 is SGHRS and CDR2 is YFSETQ in the germline V gene. The CDR3 spells CASSPGQGMVETQYF. The CDR3 nucleotides are TGCGCCAGCAGCCCTGGACAGGGAATGGTGGAGACCCAGTACTTC.

The V and J genes are TRBV15 and TRBJ2-3; possible D gene TRBD2, 6 bases. The germline V gene encodes CDR1 LNHNV and CDR2 YYDKDF (reference sequence). The CDR3 contains 14 residues. The V gene lost 5 bases and the J gene lost 6 bases, with 15 bases spanning the gap. Here the CDR3 reads CATSRDFQMDTQYF. The DNA of the CDR3 is TGTGCCACCAGCCGGGACTTTCAGATGGATACGCAGTATTTT.

The chain uses TRBV5-4 and TRBJ2-7; D remains ambiguous. V was shortened by 6 bases and J by 0 bases, with 10 bases between the two germline ends. Germline-derived CDR1 and CDR2 are SGHNT and YYREEE (reference sequence). This CDR3 region has 13 residues. CDR3 in DNA: TGTGCCAGCACCCTCCCAGGCTCCTACGAGCAGTACTTC. Protein sequence: CASTLPGSYEQYF.

The chain is built from TRBV2 and TRBJ2-5; 7 bases are a match to TRBD1. Germline V gene sequence: CDR1 SNHLY, CDR2 FYNNEI. CDR3 length equals 14 residues. Trimming took 4 bases from V and 5 from J; bases not matched to a gene: 7. This CDR3 is CASSAARGYETQYF. Here the CDR3 DNA reads TGTGCCAGCAGTGCTGCCAGGGGGTACGAGACCCAGTACTTC.

The chain is built from TRBV2 and TRBJ1-2, with D perhaps TRBD1 (6 bases). Looked up from germline, CDR1 is SNHLY and CDR2 is FYNNEI. Trimming cost V 6 bases and J 2 bases, with 10 bases left between them. The CDR3 is 13 residues long. The CDR3 reads CASRGDRNYGYTF. DNA of the CDR3: TGTGCCAGCAGGGGTGACAGGAACTATGGCTACACCTTC.

This CDR3 reads CASSVRDRVSDTQYF. CDR3 DNA sequence: TGCGCCAGCAGCGTCCGGGACAGGGTGTCAGATACGCAGTATTTT. This rearrangement joins TRBV4-1 to TRBJ2-3; TRBD1 matches 9 bases. V lost 5 bases to trimming and J lost 4 bases; unmatched junction nucleotides: 7. CDR3 length: 15 residues. Per germline, CDR1 MGHRA and CDR2 YSYEKL.

This rearrangement joins TRBV6-1 to TRBJ1-2; maybe TRBD1 (5 bases). This CDR3 is 18 amino acids long. Germline V gives CDR1 MNHNS, CDR2 SASEGT. The V gene lost 2 bases and the J gene lost 6 bases, with 25 bases spanning the gap. The chain's CDR3 is CASSEPTGPLIDENGYTF. CDR3 bases: TGTGCCAGCAGTGAACCCACAGGTCCCTTAATTGATGAGAATGGCTACACCTTC.

CDR3 sequence reads: CASSLTGTASYEQYF. DNA of the CDR3: TGTGCCAGCAGTCTCACAGGGACAGCCTCCTACGAGCAGTACTTC. This chain connects TRBV27 to TRBJ2-7, with 7 positions matching TRBD1. The CDR3 has 15 residues. Germline trimming cut 5 bases from V and 0 bases from J; bases unmatched to any gene: 7. Germline CDR1 reads MNHEY; CDR2 reads SMNVEV (reference sequence).

The chain has TRBV10-3 and TRBJ1-5, with D unclear. Trimming cost V 3 bases and J 1 base, with 7 bases left between them. This CDR3 region has 14 residues. The germline gives CDR1 ENHRY, CDR2 SYGVKD. DNA of the CDR3: TGTGCCATCAGTGACAGGAACAGCAATCAGCCCCAGCATTTT. It codes for CAISDRNSNQPQHF.

This chain joins TRBV6-1 and TRBJ2-2, with D perhaps matching TRBD2 (5 bases). The length of the CDR3 is 13 residues. Germline V gene lookup returns CDR1 MNHNS and CDR2 SASEGT. The V gene lost 6 bases and the J gene lost 7 bases, with 12 bases spanning the gap. The CDR3 region is CASRSHAGGELFF. The CDR3 coding sequence is TGTGCCAGCAGGAGCCATGCGGGCGGGGAGCTGTTTTTT.

The V gene is TRBV7-3, the J gene TRBJ2-7; TRBD1 is a possible D gene (6 bases). Trimming removed 3 bases from V and 5 bases from J, with 11 bases in between. This CDR3 region has 13 residues. Germline assignment: CDR1 SGHTA and CDR2 FQGTGA. CDR3 in DNA: TGTGCCAGCAGCTTTCGCAGGGGCCACGAGCAGTACTTC. This translates into CASSFRRGHEQYF.

J is TRBJ1-2 and V is TRBV2; TRBD1 matches 7 bases. V lost 7 bases, J lost 6 bases, and 5 bases stayed unmatched. CDR1 is SNHLY, CDR2 FYNNEI, per germline. CDR3 length: 12 residues. The CDR3, as DNA: TGTGCCAGCAAGACAGGGTTCCATGGCTACACCTTC. Translated, it gives CASKTGFHGYTF.

This clone was observed a handful of times. The chain links TRBV2 to TRBJ1-4; 7 nucleotides agree with TRBD1. Unmatched junction bases numbered 8, after V lost 10 bases and J lost 3 bases. Germline V gene data show CDR1 as SNHLY and CDR2 as FYNNEI. There are 14 residues in the CDR3. In DNA, the CDR3 is TGTGCCACCGGCCGGGACAGAGCTAATGAAAAACTGTTTTTT. Translated: CATGRDRANEKLFF.